One TCR beta chain is described in this entry. Its antigen is unidentified. Primers used in a second PCR of about 6 to 12 cycles were a sample-barcoded 5' primer and a J-beta primer mix. A minimum of 3 million CDR3-containing paired-end reads was obtained for each sample. One entry per CDR3 protein, called by TCRdb with MiXCR from the 5' RACE reads. The sample records 1.2 million to 1.5 million distinct CDR3 sequences, around 55% being singletons. The sample originates from a study of blood T cells in healthy people across ages. Study outcomes and limitations: The donors' CMV status was not determined, possibly confounding changes in expanded clonotypes. Strong correlation existed between TCR beta diversity and naive T cell percentage.

The V segment lost 5 bases and the J segment 9 bases; nucleotides outside the gene matches: 7. CDR3 length: 14 amino acids. CDR1 is SGHAT and CDR2 is FQNNGV in the germline V gene. The sample consisted of blood. The chain joins TRBV11-2 to TRBJ2-3; 11 bases align to TRBD2. The sequence was obtained from a young man in good health. CDR3 loop: CASSPTSSGGTQYF. For the CDR3, the DNA is TGTGCCAGCAGCCCCACCTCTAGCGGGGGGACGCAGTATTTT.